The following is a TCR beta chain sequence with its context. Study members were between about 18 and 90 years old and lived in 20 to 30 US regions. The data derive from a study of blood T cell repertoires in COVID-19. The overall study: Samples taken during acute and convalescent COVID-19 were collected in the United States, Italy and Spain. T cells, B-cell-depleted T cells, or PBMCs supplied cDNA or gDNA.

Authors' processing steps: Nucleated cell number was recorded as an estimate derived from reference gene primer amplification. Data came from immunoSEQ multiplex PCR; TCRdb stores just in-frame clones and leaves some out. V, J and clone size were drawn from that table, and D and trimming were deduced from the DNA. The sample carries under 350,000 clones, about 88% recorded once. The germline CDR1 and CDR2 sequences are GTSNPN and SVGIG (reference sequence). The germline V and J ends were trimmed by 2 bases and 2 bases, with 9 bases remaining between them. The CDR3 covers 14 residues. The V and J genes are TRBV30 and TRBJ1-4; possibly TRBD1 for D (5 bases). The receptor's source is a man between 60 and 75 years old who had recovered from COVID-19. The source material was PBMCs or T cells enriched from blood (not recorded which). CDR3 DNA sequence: TGTGCCTGGAGTTGGGGCCTCACTAATGAAAAACTGTTTTTT. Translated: CAWSWGLTNEKLFF.